This T cell receptor (beta chain) was obtained from a study of T cell responses to AZD1222 COVID-19 vaccine. Clones were sequenced by immunoSEQ multiplex PCR, and TCRdb holds only the in-frame ones, with some missing. Found here are about 85,000 clones, over 80% of them singletons; the top ten hold roughly 15%. This CDR3 has 15 amino acids. Germline CDR1 reads MDHEN; CDR2 reads SYDVKM. The V segment lost 1 base and the J segment 3 bases; nucleotides outside the gene matches: 3. V and J are TRBV28 and TRBJ2-3; 8 nucleotides agree with TRBD1. This clonotype originated in an adult in good health. The source material was peripheral blood, sampled on day 0 of AZD1222 vaccination. The CDR3 sequence: CASSLLGQGTDTQYF. The CDR3 DNA reads TGTGCCAGCAGTTTATTAGGACAGGGAACAGATACGCAGTATTTT.